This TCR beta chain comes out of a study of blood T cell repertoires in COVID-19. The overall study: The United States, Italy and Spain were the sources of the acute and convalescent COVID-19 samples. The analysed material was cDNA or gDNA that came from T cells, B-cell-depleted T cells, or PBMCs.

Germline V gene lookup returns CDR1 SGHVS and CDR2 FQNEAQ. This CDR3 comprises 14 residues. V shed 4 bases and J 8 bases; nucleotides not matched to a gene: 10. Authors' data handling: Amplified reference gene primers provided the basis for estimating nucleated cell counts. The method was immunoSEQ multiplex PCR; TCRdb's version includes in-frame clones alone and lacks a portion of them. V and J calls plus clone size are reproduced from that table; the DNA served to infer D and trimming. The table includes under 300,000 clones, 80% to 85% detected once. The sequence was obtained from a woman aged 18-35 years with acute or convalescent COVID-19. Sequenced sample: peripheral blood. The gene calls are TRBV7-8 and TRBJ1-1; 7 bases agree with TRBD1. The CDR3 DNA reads TGTGCCAGCAGCTACCTTAGACAGGGCATCGAAGCTTTCTTT. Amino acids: CASSYLRQGIEAFF.